This T cell receptor beta chain was sequenced in a study of glioma-infiltrating T cells. Trimming cost V 2 bases and J 6 bases, with 17 bases left between them. The CDR3 runs 14 residues. Per germline, CDR1 DFQATT and CDR2 SNEGSKA (reference sequence). TCR alpha and beta CDR3 regions were amplified from RNA using iRepertoire nested multiplex PCR. TCRdb reanalysed the multiplex PCR reads using MiXCR and keeps one entry per CDR3 protein. The sample yields 170,000 or so distinct CDR3 sequences, around 40% seen once. The source of this sequence is a human donor with low-grade glioma or glioblastoma, undergoing nonglioma brain surgery, or in good health (not recorded which). The V call is TRBV20-1, the J call TRBJ2-7; D gene uncertain. Source material: glioma tissue, nonneoplastic brain tissue, or PBMCs (not recorded which). As DNA, the CDR3 is TGCAGTGCTAGACATGACGCGGCTATCGGCGAGCAGTACTTC. As protein: CSARHDAAIGEQYF.